The 25 T cell receptor beta chains reported below all come from one sample, sequenced in a study of CD8 T cells in ankylosing spondylitis (dated by TCRdb to 2016 to 2017). The library relied on 5' RACE. Sequencing used an Illumina HiSeq 2500. TCRdb reanalyzed the raw reads on its own, using fastp at Q25 for trimming and MiXCR for clone calling, and kept in-frame beta chains. When rows share a CDR3 protein, they turn into one entry using the most common DNA and genes. The sample table lists 300,000 to 350,000 distinct CDR3 sequences, under 25% of them with a count of one. The top ten clonotypes cover 3.5% of the sample. Sequenced material: blood, either unsorted or a sorted T cell fraction (not recorded which). The receptor set was obtained from a female donor with ankylosing spondylitis or in good health (not recorded which).

This clonotype was picked up a small number of times. The chain combines TRBV3-1 with TRBJ2-7; a possible D gene is TRBD2 (5 bases). The CDR3 has 16 residues. The V and J ends lost 2 bases and 2 bases respectively, with 16 bases between them. Germline CDR1 LGHDT, CDR2 YNNKEL (reference sequence). CDR3 in DNA: TGTGCCAGCAGCCAAAGGACTTCCATGTCGGCCTACGAGCAGTACTTC. Its translation: CASSQRTSMSAYEQYF.

The chain recombines TRBV29-1 with TRBJ2-7; no clear D. There are 14 residues in the CDR3. Trimming cost V 5 bases and J 0 bases, with 14 bases left between them. The germline CDR1 and CDR2 sequences are SQVTM and ANQGSEA. The CDR3 spells CSVRLRIPSYEQYF. DNA of the CDR3: TGCAGCGTTCGATTGAGGATCCCCTCCTACGAGCAGTACTTC.

This chain links TRBV6-1 with TRBJ1-2, with D possibly being TRBD1 (6 bases). The CDR3 is made up of 15 amino acids. The V gene's germline CDR1 is MNHNS and CDR2 SASEGT. Deletions cut 6 bases from V and 1 base from J, with 15 bases between. Here the CDR3 DNA reads TGTGCCAGCAGCCCCTCCGGGGGGCTTAACTATGGCTACACCTTC. It yields the protein CASSPSGGLNYGYTF.

A few counts support this clonotype. The rearrangement joins TRBV12-3 or TRBV12-4 to TRBJ2-5, with D perhaps matching TRBD1 (7 bases). The V gene lost 3 bases and the J gene lost 5 bases, with 16 bases spanning the gap. This CDR3 spans 15 amino acids. CDR3 region: CASSLPGAGGETQYF. CDR3 sequence (DNA): TGTGCCAGCAGTTTGCCGGGAGCAGGGGGGGAGACCCAGTACTTC.

This clonotype was picked up a small number of times. This chain uses TRBV20-1 with TRBJ2-5; possibly TRBD1 for D (6 bases). The V end lost 6 bases, the J end lost 4 bases, and 18 bases lay between the germline ends. This CDR3 is 14 amino acids long. The V gene's germline CDR1 is DFQATT and CDR2 SNEGSKA (reference sequence). Here the CDR3 reads CSARTRQALETQYF. The CDR3, as DNA: TGCAGTGCCCGGACCAGACAGGCCCTAGAGACCCAGTACTTC.

This clonotype has only a few counts. This chain connects TRBV6-2 or TRBV6-3 to TRBJ1-2; no clear D. Germline CDR1 and CDR2: MNHEY and SVGEGT. V dropped 7 bases and J dropped 6 bases, with 15 bases sitting between them. The CDR3 runs to 13 residues. The CDR3, as DNA: TGTGCCAGCACTCGGGAGAGAAAGGATGGCTACACCTTC. It yields the protein CASTRERKDGYTF.

The chain employs TRBV6-1 and TRBJ1-6; 10 bases match TRBD1. The germline V gene encodes CDR1 MNHNS and CDR2 SASEGT. With V trimmed by 6 bases and J by 10 bases, 3 bases remained unmatched. This CDR3 is 13 amino acids long. Here the CDR3 reads CASSGTGVSPLHF. The CDR3 region has the DNA TGTGCCAGCAGCGGGACAGGGGTGTCACCCCTCCACTTT.

J is TRBJ2-7 and V is TRBV5-1, with D maybe TRBD2 (5 bases). This CDR3 region has 16 residues. Germline CDR1 SGHRS, CDR2 YFSETQ. Trimming stripped 0 bases from V and 0 bases from J, with 13 bases between. The CDR3: CASSLVPLGSSYEQYF. The CDR3, as DNA: TGCGCCAGCAGCTTGGTCCCGCTAGGGAGCTCCTACGAGCAGTACTTC.

This clonotype was seen a few times. The rearrangement uses TRBV7-9 and TRBJ2-1; 12 bases align to TRBD2. Trimming removed 4 bases from V and 10 bases from J; junction bases left unmatched: 8. Germline V gives CDR1 SEHNR, CDR2 FQNEAQ (reference sequence). The length of the CDR3 is 15 residues. The CDR3 DNA reads as TGTGCCAGCAGCTATCGACTAGCGGGAGCTTCAGAGCAGTTCTTC. As protein: CASSYRLAGASEQFF.

This clonotype turned up a few times. J is TRBJ1-2 and V is TRBV5-6; D is unresolved. The V end lost 5 bases, the J end lost 1 base, and 12 bases lay between the germline ends. The CDR3 is made up of 14 amino acids. CDR1 is SGHDT, CDR2 YYEEEE, per germline. DNA of the CDR3: TGTGCCAGCAGTTTTCCCGAGAGTAACTATGGCTACACCTTC. This sequence encodes CASSFPESNYGYTF.

The chain couples TRBV7-3 to TRBJ2-3; D may be TRBD1 (6 bases). Germline V gene sequence: CDR1 SGHTA, CDR2 FQGTGA. Deletions cut 2 bases from V and 2 bases from J, with 14 bases between. The CDR3 has 16 amino acids. The CDR3 sequence: CASSLYPGQVTDTQYF. The CDR3 bases are TGTGCCAGCAGCTTATACCCGGGACAAGTCACAGATACGCAGTATTTT. Filled out from reference TRBV7-3 and TRBJ2-3, the complete variable domain reads GAGVSQTPSNKVTEKGKYVELRCDPISGHTALYWYRQSLGQGPEFLIYFQGTGAADDSGLPNDRFFAVRPEGSVSTLKIQRTERGDSAVYLCASSLYPGQVTDTQYFGPGTRLTVL.

This clonotype has just a few counts. The rearrangement joins TRBV2 to TRBJ2-2, with a possible D match to TRBD1 (6 bases). V lost 8 bases and J lost 0, with 10 bases in between. CDR3 length: 14 residues. In germline, CDR1 is SNHLY, CDR2 FYNNEI. The CDR3, as DNA: TGTGCCAGCCAGGGACACGCGAACACCGGGGAGCTGTTTTTT. Translation gives CASQGHANTGELFF.

The chain is built from TRBV11-2 and TRBJ2-7; 7 bases match TRBD2. Germline V gene sequence: CDR1 SGHAT, CDR2 FQNNGV. Trimming took 7 bases from V and 1 from J; bases not matched to a gene: 10. The CDR3 totals 15 residues. In nucleotides, the CDR3 is TGTGCCAGCACCCAAGCGGCGGGAGCTTCCTACGAGCAGTACTTC. Residues: CASTQAAGASYEQYF.

The V and J genes are TRBV6-2 or TRBV6-3 and TRBJ1-2; D is perhaps TRBD1 (6 bases). This CDR3 region has 14 residues. Trimming took off 1 base at V and 4 bases at J, with 10 bases between the two ends. Germline V CDR1 and CDR2: MNHEY, SVGEGT. CDR3 bases: TGTGCCAGCAGTTACTGGGGGCTCCTCTATGGCTACACCTTC. Encoded protein: CASSYWGLLYGYTF.

This clonotype was counted between two and nine times. V gene TRBV20-1 combines with J gene TRBJ2-7; D is tentatively TRBD1 or TRBD2 (5 bases each). CDR3 size: 12 residues. V was cut by 3 bases and J by 2 bases, with 8 bases left in between. CDR1 and CDR2 from the germline V gene are DFQATT and SNEGSKA (reference sequence). As DNA, the CDR3 is TGCAGTGCTAGTGAGGGGCCCTACGAGCAGTACTTC. Its translation is CSASEGPYEQYF.

The rearrangement joins TRBV28 to TRBJ2-7; a possible D gene is TRBD2 (6 bases). This CDR3 comprises 15 residues. Germline CDR1 reads MDHEN; CDR2 reads SYDVKM. V was clipped by 6 bases and J by 2 bases, with 17 bases between them. In DNA form, the CDR3 reads TGTGCCAGCAGGCTTCGAGGGACTCCCACCTACGAGCAGTACTTC. Amino acids: CASRLRGTPTYEQYF.

The chain employs TRBV7-6 and TRBJ2-5; 13 bases map to TRBD2. Germline CDR1 and CDR2: SGHVS and FNYEAQ. Germline trimming cut 5 bases from V and 1 base from J; bases unmatched to any gene: 7. The CDR3 extends over 17 amino acids. The CDR3 DNA follows: TGTGCCAGCAGCAAGGGACTAGCGGGACCCATCCAAGAGACCCAGTACTTC. It codes for CASSKGLAGPIQETQYF.

This clonotype appeared a single time. The chain has TRBV20-1 and TRBJ2-5; TRBD1 or TRBD2 may be the D gene (5 bases each). The CDR3 runs 14 residues. CDR1 and CDR2 from the germline V gene are DFQATT and SNEGSKA (reference sequence). V was shortened by 0 bases and J by 4 bases, with 12 bases between the two germline ends. CDR3 coding DNA: TGCAGTGCTAGAGACACGGGGCAGATAGAGACCCAGTACTTC. Translated: CSARDTGQIETQYF.

Worth noting for this clonotype: At one end, the junction sequence differs from germline, possibly due to a read error. The CDR3 region is CARSLGGQGRYEQYF. The CDR3 region has the DNA TGTGCCAGGAGCTTAGGTGGACAGGGGCGATACGAGCAGTACTTC. V is TRBV7-6 and J is TRBJ2-7; TRBD1 aligns across 9 bases. Germline loops: CDR1 SGHVS, CDR2 FNYEAQ. CDR3 length: 15 amino acids.

The chain couples TRBV7-8 to TRBJ2-5, with D unresolved. This CDR3 has 14 residues. The germline gives CDR1 SGHVS, CDR2 FQNEAQ. Trimming took 2 bases from V and 6 from J, leaving 13 bases between them. The CDR3 loop reads CASSLSPGGKTQYF. As DNA, the CDR3 is TGTGCCAGCAGCTTATCCCCGGGCGGCAAGACCCAGTACTTC.

The sample holds a few counts of this clonotype. V usage is TRBV6-2 or TRBV6-3 and J usage is TRBJ2-5, with D possibly being TRBD1 (6 bases). The CDR3 runs 15 residues. Deletions cut 7 bases from V and 2 bases from J, with 17 bases between. CDR1 is MNHEY, CDR2 SVGEGT, per germline. The CDR3 loop reads CASKLLGGRQETQYF. The DNA of the CDR3 is TGTGCCAGCAAACTTCTTGGGGGCAGACAAGAGACCCAGTACTTC.

This sequence joins TRBV4-2 and TRBJ2-1; the D gene is possibly TRBD2 (6 bases). This CDR3 region has 18 residues. The germline V gene has CDR1 LGHNA and CDR2 YNFKEQ. Trimming shortened V by 0 bases and J by 5 bases, and 20 bases separated the two germline ends. CDR3 nucleotide sequence: TGTGCCAGCAGCCAAGAAGATAGTGGGCCTTGGACTAACAATGAGCAGTTCTTC. Translating gives CASSQEDSGPWTNNEQFF.

The table lists this clonotype with a few counts. The chain joins TRBV20-1 to TRBJ2-2; D may be TRBD2 (6 bases). The germline V and J ends were trimmed by 4 bases and 5 bases, with 17 bases remaining between them. This CDR3 has 15 amino acids. CDR1 is DFQATT, CDR2 SNEGSKA, per germline (reference sequence). The chain's CDR3 is CSATPWRAGTGELFF. The CDR3 coding sequence is TGCAGTGCTACTCCCTGGAGGGCCGGTACCGGGGAGCTGTTTTTT.

J is TRBJ1-2 and V is TRBV2; D call uncertain. Trimming left V 5 bases short and J 8 bases short, with 9 bases between. This CDR3 has 11 residues. The germline V gene has CDR1 SNHLY and CDR2 FYNNEI. The CDR3 DNA reads TGTGCCAGCAGTAGACGTGGCGGCTACACCTTC. Translation gives CASSRRGGYTF. Complete variable domain (other parts from reference TRBV2 and TRBJ1-2): EPEVTQTPSHQVTQMGQEVILRCVPISNHLYFYWYRQILGQKVEFLVSFYNNEISEKSEIFDDQFSVERPDGSNFTLKIRSTKLEDSAMYFCASSRRGGYTFGSGTRLTVV.

This clonotype turned up a few times. The chain couples TRBV7-2 to TRBJ2-5, with D possibly TRBD2 on 6 matching bases. This CDR3 contains 15 residues. Trimming took 1 base from V and 2 from J, leaving 11 bases between them. Germline CDR1 and CDR2: SGHTA and FQGNSA. CDR3 residues: CASSLGGTLQETQYF. The CDR3, as DNA: TGTGCCAGCAGCTTAGGCGGGACCCTACAAGAGACCCAGTACTTC.